A single T cell receptor (beta chain) is shown here with its context. The data belong to a study of blood T cell repertoires in COVID-19. Profiling relied on immunoSEQ multiplex PCR, and the TCRdb table lists in-frame clones only, not all of them. The repertoire holds about 180,000 clones, with 60% to 80% as singletons. Germline V CDR1 and CDR2: SQVTM, ANQGSEA. The V end was cut by 5 bases, the J end by 4 bases, with 6 bases between. The CDR3 covers 12 residues. V and J are TRBV29-1 and TRBJ2-6; no reliable D call. Source material: peripheral blood. This TCR was sampled from a woman aged 70 to 79 with acute or convalescent COVID-19. CDR3 protein: CSVQQGANVLTF. The CDR3 DNA sequence: TGCAGCGTTCAACAGGGGGCCAACGTCCTGACTTTC.